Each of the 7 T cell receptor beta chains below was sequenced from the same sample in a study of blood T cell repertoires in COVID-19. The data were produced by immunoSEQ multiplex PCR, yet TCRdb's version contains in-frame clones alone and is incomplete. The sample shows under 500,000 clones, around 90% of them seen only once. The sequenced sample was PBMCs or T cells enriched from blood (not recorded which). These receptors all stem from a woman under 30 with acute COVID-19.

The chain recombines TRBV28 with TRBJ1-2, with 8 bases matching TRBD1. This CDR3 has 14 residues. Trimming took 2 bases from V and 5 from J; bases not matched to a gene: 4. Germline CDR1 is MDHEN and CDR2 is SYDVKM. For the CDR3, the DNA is TGTGCCAGCAGTTTACCAGGGGGCTGGTATGGCTACACCTTC. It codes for CASSLPGGWYGYTF.

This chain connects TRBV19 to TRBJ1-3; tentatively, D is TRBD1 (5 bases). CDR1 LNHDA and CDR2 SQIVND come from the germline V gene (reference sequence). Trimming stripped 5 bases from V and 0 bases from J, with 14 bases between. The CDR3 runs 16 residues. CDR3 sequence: CASSVQVGSSGNTIYF. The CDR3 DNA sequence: TGTGCCAGTAGTGTACAGGTAGGAAGCTCTGGAAACACCATATATTTT.

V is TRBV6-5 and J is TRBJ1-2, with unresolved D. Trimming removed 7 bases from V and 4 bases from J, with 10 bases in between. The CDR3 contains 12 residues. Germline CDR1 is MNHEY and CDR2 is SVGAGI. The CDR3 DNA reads TGTGCCAGCATCGACACGCTCTATGGCTACACCTTC. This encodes CASIDTLYGYTF.

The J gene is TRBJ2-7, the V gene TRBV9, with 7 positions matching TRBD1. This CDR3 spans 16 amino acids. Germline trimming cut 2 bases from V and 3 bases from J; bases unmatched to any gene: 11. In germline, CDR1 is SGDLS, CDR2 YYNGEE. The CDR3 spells CASSVTPGGSYYEQYF. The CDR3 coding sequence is TGTGCCAGCAGCGTTACCCCAGGGGGAAGTTACTACGAGCAGTACTTC.

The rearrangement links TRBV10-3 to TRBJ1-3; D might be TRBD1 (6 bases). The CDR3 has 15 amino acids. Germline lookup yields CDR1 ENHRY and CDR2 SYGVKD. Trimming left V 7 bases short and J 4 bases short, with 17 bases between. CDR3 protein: CAIMGGLGPGNTIYF. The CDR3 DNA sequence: TGTGCCATCATGGGGGGGCTTGGTCCCGGAAACACCATATATTTT.

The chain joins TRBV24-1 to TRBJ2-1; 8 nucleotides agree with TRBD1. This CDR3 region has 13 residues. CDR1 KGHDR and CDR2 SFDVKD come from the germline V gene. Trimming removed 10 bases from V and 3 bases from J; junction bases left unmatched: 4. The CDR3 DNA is TGTGCCACAGGGACAGGATTCTACAATGAGCAGTTCTTC. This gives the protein CATGTGFYNEQFF.

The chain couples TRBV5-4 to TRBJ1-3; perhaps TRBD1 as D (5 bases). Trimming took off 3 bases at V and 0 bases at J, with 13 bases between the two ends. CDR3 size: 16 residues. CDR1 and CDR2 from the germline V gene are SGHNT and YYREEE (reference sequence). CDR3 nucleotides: TGTGCCAGCAGCTCGGAGACAGAGCCCTCTGGAAACACCATATATTTT. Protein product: CASSSETEPSGNTIYF. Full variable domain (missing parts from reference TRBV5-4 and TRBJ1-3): ETGVTQSPTHLIKTRGQQVTLRCSSQSGHNTVSWYQQALGQGPQFIFQYYREEENGRGNFPPRFSGLQFPNYSSELNVNALELDDSALYLCASSSETEPSGNTIYFGEGSWLTVV.